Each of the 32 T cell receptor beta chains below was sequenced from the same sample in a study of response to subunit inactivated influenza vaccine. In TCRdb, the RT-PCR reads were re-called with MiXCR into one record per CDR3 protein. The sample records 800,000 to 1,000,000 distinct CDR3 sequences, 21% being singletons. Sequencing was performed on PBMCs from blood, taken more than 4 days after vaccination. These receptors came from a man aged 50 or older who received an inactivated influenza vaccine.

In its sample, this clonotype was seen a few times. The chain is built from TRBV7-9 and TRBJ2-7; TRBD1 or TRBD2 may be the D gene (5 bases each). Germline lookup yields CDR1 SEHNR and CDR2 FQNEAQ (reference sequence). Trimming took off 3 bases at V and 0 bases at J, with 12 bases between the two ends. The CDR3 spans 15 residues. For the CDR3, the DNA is TGTGCCAGCAGCTTTGGGGGTTTAAGCTCCTACGAGCAGTACTTC. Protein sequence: CASSFGGLSSYEQYF. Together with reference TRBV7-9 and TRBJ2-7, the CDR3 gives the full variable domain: DTGVSQNPRHKITKRGQNVTFRCDPISEHNRLYWYRQTLGQGPEFLTYFQNEAQLEKSRLLSDRFSAERPKGSFSTLEIQRTEQGDSAMYLCASSFGGLSSYEQYFGPGTRLTVT.

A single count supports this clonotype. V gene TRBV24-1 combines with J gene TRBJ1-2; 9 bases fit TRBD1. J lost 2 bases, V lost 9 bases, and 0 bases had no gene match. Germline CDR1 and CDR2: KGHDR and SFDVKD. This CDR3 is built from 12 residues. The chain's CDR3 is CATGTGNYGYTF. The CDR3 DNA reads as TGTGCCACCGGGACAGGGAACTATGGCTACACCTTC.

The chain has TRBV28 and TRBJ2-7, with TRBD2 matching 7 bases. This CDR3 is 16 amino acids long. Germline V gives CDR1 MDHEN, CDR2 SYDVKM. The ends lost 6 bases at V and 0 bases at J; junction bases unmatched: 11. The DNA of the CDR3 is TGTGCCAGCAGCCAACTAAAACTAGCGCCCTCCTACGAGCAGTACTTC. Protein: CASSQLKLAPSYEQYF.

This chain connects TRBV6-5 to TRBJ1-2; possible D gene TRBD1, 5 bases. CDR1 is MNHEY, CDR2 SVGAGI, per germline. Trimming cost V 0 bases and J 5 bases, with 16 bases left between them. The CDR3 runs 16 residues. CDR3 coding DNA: TGTGCCAGCAGTTACTCGAGGAGTCAGGGAAGTTATGGCTACACCTTC. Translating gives CASSYSRSQGSYGYTF.

The CDR3 nucleotides are TGTGCCACCAGTGGCGGAGCCCCGTCCTACAATGAGCAGTTCTTC. Residues: CATSGGAPSYNEQFF. The chain employs TRBV24-1 and TRBJ2-1; D gene uncertain. The CDR3 length is 15 residues. Germline loops: CDR1 KGHDR, CDR2 SFDVKD. V gave up 5 bases and J gave up 1 base, with 11 bases separating them.

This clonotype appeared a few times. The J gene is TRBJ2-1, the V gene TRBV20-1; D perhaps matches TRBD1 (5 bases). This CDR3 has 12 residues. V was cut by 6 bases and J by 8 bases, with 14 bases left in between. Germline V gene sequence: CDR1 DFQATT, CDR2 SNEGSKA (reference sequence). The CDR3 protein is CSALGRLDEQFF. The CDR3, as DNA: TGCAGTGCCTTGGGGCGCTTGGATGAGCAGTTCTTC.

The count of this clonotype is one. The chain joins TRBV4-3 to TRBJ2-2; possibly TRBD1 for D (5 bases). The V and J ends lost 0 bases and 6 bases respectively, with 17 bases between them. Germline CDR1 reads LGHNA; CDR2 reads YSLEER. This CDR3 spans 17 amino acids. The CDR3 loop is CASSQDGRQTLPGELFF. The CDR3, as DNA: TGCGCCAGCAGCCAAGATGGAAGACAGACCCTCCCCGGGGAGCTGTTTTTT.

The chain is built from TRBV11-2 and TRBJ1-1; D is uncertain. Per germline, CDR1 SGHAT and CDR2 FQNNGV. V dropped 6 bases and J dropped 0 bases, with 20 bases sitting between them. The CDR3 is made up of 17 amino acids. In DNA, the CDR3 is TGTGCCAGCAGTTTTTTCGGTCGGCCTTCGATGAACACTGAAGCTTTCTTT. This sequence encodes CASSFFGRPSMNTEAFF.

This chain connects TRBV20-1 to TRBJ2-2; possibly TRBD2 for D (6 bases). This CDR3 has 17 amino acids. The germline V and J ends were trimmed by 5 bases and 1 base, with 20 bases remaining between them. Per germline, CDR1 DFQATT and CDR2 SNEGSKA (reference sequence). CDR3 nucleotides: TGCAGTGCTCGACCATCCCGTCGGGAGAGGAACACCGGGGAGCTGTTTTTT. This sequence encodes CSARPSRRERNTGELFF.

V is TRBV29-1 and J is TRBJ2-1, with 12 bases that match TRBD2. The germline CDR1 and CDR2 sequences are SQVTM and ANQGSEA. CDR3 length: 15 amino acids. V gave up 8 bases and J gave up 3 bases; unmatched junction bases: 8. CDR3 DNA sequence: TGCAGCACCGCTAGCGGGAGGGCGGGCTACAATGAGCAGTTCTTC. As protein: CSTASGRAGYNEQFF.

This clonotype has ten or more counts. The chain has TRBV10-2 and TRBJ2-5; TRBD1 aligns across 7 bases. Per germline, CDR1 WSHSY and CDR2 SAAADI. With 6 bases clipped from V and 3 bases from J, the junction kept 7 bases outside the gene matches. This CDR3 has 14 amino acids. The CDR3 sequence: CASSPIGTEETQYF. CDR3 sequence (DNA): TGCGCCAGCAGCCCAATCGGGACAGAAGAGACCCAGTACTTC.

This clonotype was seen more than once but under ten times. The CDR3 loop is CASRAVGEQFF. In DNA, the CDR3 is TGCGCCAGCAGAGCAGTGGGAGAGCAGTTCTTC. The chain couples TRBV10-2 to TRBJ2-1; D gene uncertain. Trimming left V 6 bases short and J 10 bases short, with 10 bases between. The CDR3 sequence is 11 residues long. Germline CDR1 WSHSY, CDR2 SAAADI.

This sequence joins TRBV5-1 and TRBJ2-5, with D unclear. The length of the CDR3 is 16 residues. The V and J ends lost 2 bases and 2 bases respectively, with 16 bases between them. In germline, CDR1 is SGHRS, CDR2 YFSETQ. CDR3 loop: CASSFLPGPLQETQYF. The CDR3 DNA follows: TGCGCCAGCAGCTTCCTCCCCGGCCCCCTTCAAGAGACCCAGTACTTC.

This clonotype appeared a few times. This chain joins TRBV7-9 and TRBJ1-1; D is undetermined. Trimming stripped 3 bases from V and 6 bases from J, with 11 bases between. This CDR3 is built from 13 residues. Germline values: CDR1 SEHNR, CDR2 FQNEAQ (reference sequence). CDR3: CASSFGVNSEAFF. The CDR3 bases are TGTGCCAGCAGCTTCGGGGTCAACTCTGAAGCTTTCTTT.

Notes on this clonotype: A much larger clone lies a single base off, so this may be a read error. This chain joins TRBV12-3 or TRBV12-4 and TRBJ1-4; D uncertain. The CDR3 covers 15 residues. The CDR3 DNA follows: TGTGTCAGCAGTTCTTACACCGGCCACGGTGAAAAACTGTTTTTT. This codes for CVSSSYTGHGEKLFF.

The CDR3 protein is CASSPDRATFWYEQYF. The CDR3 nucleotides read TGTGCCAGCAGCCCGGACAGGGCCACGTTTTGGTACGAGCAGTACTTC. This chain uses TRBV5-5 with TRBJ2-7, with 8 positions matching TRBD1. This CDR3 has 16 amino acids. CDR1 and CDR2 (germline): SGHKS, YYEKEE (reference sequence). Unmatched junction bases numbered 13, after V lost 4 bases and J lost 4 bases.

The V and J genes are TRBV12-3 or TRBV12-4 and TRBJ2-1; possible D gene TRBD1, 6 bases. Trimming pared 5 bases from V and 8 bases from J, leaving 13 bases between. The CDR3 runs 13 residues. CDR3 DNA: TGTGCCAGCAGTGATCTGGGGGCGGATGAGCAGTTCTTC. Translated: CASSDLGADEQFF.

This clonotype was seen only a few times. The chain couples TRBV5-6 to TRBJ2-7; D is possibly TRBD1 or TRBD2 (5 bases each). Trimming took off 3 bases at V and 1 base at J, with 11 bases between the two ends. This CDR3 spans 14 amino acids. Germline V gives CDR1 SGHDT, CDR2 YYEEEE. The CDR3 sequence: CASSWGRQSYEQYF. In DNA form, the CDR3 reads TGTGCCAGCAGCTGGGGACGGCAATCCTACGAGCAGTACTTC.

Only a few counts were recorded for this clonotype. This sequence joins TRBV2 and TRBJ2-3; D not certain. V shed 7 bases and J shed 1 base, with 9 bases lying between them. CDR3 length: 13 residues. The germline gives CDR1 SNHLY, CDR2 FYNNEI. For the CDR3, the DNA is TGTGCCAGCAAGGGATACGGCACAGATACGCAGTATTTT. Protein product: CASKGYGTDTQYF.

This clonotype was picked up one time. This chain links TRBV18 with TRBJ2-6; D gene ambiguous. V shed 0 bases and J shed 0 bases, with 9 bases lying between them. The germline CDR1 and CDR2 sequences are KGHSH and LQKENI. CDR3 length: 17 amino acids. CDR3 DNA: TGTGCCAGCTCACCACCGGGAAGCGCCTCTGGGGCCAACGTCCTGACTTTC. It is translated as CASSPPGSASGANVLTF.

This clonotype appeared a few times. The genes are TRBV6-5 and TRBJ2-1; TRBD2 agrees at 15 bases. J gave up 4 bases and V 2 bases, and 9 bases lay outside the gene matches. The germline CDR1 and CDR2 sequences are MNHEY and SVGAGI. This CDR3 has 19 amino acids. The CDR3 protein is CASSYTHLGTSGGYNEQFF. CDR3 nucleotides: TGTGCCAGCAGTTACACACATCTGGGGACTAGCGGGGGGTACAATGAGCAGTTCTTC.

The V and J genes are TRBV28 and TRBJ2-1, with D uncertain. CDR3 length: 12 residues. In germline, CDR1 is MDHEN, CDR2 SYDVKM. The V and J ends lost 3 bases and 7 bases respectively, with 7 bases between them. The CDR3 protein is CASSFTRNEQFF. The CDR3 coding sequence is TGTGCCAGCAGTTTCACGAGGAATGAGCAGTTCTTC.

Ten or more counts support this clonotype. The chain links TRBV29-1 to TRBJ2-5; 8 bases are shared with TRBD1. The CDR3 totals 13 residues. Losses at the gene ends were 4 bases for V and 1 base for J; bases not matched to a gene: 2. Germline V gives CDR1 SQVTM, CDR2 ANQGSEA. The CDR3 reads CSVGGQAQETQYF. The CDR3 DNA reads TGCAGCGTTGGGGGACAGGCCCAAGAGACCCAGTACTTC.

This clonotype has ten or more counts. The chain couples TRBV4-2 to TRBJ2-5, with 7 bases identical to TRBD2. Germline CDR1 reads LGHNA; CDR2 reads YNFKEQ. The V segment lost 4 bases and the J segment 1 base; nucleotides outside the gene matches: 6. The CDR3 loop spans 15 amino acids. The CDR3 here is CASSPSSGSQETQYF. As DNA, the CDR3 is TGTGCCAGCAGCCCTTCTAGCGGCTCCCAAGAGACCCAGTACTTC.

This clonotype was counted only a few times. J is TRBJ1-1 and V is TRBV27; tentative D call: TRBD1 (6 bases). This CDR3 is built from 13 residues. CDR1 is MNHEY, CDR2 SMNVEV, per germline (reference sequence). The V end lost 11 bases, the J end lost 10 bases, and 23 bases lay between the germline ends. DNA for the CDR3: TGTGCCGCAGGAGGGGGGATTTGGGACACAGCTTTCTTT. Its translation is CAAGGGIWDTAFF.

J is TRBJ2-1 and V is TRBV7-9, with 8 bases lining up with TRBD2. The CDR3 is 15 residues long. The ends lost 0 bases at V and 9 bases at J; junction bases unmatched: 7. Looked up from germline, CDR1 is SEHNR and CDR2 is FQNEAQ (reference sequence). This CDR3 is CASSLAAGGYGEQFF. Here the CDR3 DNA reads TGTGCCAGCAGCTTAGCTGCGGGAGGTTACGGTGAGCAGTTCTTC.

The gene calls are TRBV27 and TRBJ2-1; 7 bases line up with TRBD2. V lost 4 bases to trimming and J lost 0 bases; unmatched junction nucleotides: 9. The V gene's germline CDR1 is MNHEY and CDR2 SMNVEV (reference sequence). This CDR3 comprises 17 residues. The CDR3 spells CASSSLVSGLSYNEQFF. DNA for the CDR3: TGTGCCAGCAGTTCCCTTGTTAGCGGGCTCTCCTACAATGAGCAGTTCTTC.

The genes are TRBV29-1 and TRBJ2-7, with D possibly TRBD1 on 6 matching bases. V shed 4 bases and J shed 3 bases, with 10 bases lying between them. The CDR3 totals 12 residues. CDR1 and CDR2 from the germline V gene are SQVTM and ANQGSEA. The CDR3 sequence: CSVGKGDYEQYF. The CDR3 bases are TGCAGCGTTGGAAAGGGGGACTACGAGCAGTACTTC.

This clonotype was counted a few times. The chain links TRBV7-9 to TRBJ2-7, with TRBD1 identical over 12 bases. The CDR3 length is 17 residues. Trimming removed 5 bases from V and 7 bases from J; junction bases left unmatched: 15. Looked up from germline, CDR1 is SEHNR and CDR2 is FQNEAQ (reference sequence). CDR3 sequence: CASSPLRDRGLPGEQYF. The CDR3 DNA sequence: TGTGCCAGCAGCCCACTCCGGGACAGGGGGCTTCCGGGAGAGCAGTACTTC.

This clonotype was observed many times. DNA of the CDR3: TGTGCCAGCAGCTTAGACCGGGATTTCATCCAGCATTTT. It is translated as CASSLDRDFIQHF. The V and J genes are TRBV11-2 and TRBJ1-5; no clear D gene. V gave up 0 bases and J gave up 12 bases, with 12 bases separating them. Per germline, CDR1 SGHAT and CDR2 FQNNGV. CDR3 length equals 13 residues.

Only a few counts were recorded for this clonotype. CDR3 DNA: TGTGCCAGCTCACCAAATCCCGGGACAGGGGTGGATGAGCAGTTCTTC. This gives the protein CASSPNPGTGVDEQFF. J is TRBJ2-1 and V is TRBV18; 10 bases are a match to TRBD1. CDR1 is KGHSH, CDR2 LQKENI, per germline. The CDR3 has 16 residues. V lost 2 bases and J lost 8; bases outside the gene matches: 9. Drawing the rest from reference TRBV18 and TRBJ2-1, the complete variable domain is NAGVMQNPRHLVRRRGQEARLRCSPMKGHSHVYWYRQLPEEGLKFMVYLQKENIIDESGMPKERFSAEFPKEGPSILRIQQVVRGDSAAYFCASSPNPGTGVDEQFFGPGTRLTVL.

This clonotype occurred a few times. The CDR3 DNA reads as TGTGCCAGCAGAGCTATGAGCTCCGGCGAACCCGAGCAGTACTTC. It specifies CASRAMSSGEPEQYF. The rearrangement links TRBV7-9 to TRBJ2-7; D is unclear. Germline lookup yields CDR1 SEHNR and CDR2 FQNEAQ (reference sequence). V lost 6 bases and J lost 6, with 21 bases in between. The CDR3 extends over 15 amino acids.